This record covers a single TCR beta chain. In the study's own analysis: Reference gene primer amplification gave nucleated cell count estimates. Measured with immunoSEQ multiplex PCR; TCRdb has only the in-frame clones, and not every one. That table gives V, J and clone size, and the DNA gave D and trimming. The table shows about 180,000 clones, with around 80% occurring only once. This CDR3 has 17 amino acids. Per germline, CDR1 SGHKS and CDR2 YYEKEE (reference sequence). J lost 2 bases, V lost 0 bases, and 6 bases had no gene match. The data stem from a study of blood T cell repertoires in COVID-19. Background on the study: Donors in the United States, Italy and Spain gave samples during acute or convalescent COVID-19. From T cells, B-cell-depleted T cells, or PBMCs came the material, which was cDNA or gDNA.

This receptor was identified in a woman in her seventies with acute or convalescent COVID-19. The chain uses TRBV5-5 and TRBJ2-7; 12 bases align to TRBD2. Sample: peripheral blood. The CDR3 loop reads CASSLALAGGLTYEQYF. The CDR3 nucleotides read TGTGCCAGCAGCTTGGCTCTAGCGGGAGGGCTTACCTACGAGCAGTACTTC.